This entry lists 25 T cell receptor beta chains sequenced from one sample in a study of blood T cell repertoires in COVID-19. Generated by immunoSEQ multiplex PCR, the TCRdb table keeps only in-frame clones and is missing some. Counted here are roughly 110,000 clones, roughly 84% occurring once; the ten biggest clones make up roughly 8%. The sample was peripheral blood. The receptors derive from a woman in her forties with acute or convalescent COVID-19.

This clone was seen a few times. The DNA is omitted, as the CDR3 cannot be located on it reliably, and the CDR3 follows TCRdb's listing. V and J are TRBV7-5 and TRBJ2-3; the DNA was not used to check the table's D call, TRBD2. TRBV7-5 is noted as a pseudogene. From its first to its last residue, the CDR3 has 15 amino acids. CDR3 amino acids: CARSLVAEGADTQYF.

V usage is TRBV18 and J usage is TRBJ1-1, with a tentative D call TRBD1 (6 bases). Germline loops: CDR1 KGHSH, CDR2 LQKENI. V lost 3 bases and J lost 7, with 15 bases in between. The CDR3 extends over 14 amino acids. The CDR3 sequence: CASSPLQGGGEAFF. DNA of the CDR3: TGTGCCAGCTCACCGCTTCAAGGGGGTGGTGAAGCTTTCTTT.

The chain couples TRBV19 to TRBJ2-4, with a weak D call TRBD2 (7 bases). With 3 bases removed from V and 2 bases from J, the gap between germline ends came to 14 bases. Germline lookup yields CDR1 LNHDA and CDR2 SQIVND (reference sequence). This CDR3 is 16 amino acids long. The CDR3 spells CASSIWGGATKNIQYF. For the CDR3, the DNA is TGTGCCAGTAGTATCTGGGGGGGCGCGACCAAAAACATTCAGTACTTC. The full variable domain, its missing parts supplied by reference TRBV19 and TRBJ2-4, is DGGITQSPKYLFRKEGQNVTLSCEQNLNHDAMYWYRQDPGQGLRLIYYSQIVNDFQKGDIAEGYSVSREKKESFPLTVTSAQKNPTAFYLCASSIWGGATKNIQYFGAGTRLSVL.

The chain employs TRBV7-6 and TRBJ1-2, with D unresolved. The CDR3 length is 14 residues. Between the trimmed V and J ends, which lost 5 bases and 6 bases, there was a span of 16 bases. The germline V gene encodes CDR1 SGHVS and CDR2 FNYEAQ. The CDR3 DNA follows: TGTGCCAGCAGCCCCCAAAGGCATCGGGATGGCTACACCTTC. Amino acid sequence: CASSPQRHRDGYTF.

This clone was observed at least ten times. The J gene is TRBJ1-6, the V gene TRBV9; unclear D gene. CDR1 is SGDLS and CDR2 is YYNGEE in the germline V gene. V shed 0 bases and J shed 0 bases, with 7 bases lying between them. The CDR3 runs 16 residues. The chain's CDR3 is CASSVDEGSYNSPLHF. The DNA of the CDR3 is TGTGCCAGCAGCGTAGACGAGGGCTCCTATAATTCACCCCTCCACTTT.

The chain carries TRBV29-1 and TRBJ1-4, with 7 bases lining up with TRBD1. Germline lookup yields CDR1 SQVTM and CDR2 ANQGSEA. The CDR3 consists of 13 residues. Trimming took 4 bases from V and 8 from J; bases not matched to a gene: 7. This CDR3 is CSVVTGIEEKLFF. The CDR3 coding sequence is TGCAGCGTTGTGACAGGGATTGAAGAAAAACTGTTTTTT.

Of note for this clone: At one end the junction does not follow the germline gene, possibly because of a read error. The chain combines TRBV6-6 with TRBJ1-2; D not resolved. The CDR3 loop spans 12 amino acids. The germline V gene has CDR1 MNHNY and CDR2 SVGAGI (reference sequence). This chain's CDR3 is CASSDPTSPRHF. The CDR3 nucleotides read TGTGCCAGCAGTGACCCGACATCCCCCAGACACTTC.

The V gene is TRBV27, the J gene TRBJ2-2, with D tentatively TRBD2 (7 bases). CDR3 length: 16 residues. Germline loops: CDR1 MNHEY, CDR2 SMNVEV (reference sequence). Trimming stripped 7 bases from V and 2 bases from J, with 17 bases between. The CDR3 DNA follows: TGTGCCAGCACCGGGAGGCGGACAGTAAACACCGGGGAGCTGTTTTTT. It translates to CASTGRRTVNTGELFF.

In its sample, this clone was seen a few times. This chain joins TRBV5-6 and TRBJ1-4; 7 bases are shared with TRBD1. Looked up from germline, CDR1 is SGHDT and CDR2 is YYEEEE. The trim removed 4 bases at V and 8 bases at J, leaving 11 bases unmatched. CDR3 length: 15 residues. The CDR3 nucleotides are TGTGCCAGCAGCGATCCGACAGGGATCGGAGAAAAACTGTTTTTT. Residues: CASSDPTGIGEKLFF.

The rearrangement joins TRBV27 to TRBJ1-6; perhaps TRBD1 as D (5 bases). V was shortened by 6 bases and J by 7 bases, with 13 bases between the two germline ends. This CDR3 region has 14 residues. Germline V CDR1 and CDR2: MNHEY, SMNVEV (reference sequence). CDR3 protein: CASRNDRLNSPLHF. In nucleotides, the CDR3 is TGTGCCAGCAGAAACGACAGATTAAATTCACCCCTCCACTTT.

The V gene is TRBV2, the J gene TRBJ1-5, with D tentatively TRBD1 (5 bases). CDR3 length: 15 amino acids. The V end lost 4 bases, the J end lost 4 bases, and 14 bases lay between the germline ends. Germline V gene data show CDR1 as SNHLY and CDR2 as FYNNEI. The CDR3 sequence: CASSGTGTENQPQHF. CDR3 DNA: TGTGCCAGCAGTGGCACCGGGACTGAGAATCAGCCCCAGCATTTT. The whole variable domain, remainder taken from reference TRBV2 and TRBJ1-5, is EPEVTQTPSHQVTQMGQEVILRCVPISNHLYFYWYRQILGQKVEFLVSFYNNEISEKSEIFDDQFSVERPDGSNFTLKIRSTKLEDSAMYFCASSGTGTENQPQHFGDGTRLSIL.

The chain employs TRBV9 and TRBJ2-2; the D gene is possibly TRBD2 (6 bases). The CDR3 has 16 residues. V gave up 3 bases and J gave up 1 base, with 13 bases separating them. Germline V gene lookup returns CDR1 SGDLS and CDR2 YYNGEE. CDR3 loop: CASSGRPAGNTGELFF. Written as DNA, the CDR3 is TGTGCCAGCAGCGGAAGGCCAGCGGGGAACACCGGGGAGCTGTTTTTT.

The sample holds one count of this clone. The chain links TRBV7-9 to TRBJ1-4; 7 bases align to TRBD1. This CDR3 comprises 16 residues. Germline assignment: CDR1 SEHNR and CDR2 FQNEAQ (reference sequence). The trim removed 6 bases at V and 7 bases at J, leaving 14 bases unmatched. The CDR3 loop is CASRSLKGTVGEKLFF. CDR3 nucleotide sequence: TGTGCCAGCAGGAGCCTGAAAGGGACAGTTGGTGAAAAACTGTTTTTT.

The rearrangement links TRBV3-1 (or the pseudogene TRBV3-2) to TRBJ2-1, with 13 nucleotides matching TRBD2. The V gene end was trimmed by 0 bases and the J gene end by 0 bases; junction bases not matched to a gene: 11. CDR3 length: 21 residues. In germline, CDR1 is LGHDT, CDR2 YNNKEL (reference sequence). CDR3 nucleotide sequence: TGTGCCAGCAGCCAAGATATAAAACTAGCGGGGGGGCTTTTCTCCTACAATGAGCAGTTCTTC. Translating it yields CASSQDIKLAGGLFSYNEQFF.

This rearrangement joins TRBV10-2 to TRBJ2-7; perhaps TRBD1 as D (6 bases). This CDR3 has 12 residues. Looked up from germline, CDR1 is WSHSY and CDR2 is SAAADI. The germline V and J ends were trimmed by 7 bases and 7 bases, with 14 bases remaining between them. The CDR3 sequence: CASTRGQQEQYF. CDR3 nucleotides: TGCGCCAGCACCAGAGGACAGCAAGAGCAGTACTTC.

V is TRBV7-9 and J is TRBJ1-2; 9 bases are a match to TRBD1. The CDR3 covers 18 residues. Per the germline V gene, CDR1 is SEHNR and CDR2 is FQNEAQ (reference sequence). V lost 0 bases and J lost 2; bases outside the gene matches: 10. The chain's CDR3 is CASSLAGTGSRGNYGYTF. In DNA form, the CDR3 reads TGTGCCAGCAGCTTAGCGGGGACAGGGTCCCGAGGAAACTATGGCTACACCTTC.

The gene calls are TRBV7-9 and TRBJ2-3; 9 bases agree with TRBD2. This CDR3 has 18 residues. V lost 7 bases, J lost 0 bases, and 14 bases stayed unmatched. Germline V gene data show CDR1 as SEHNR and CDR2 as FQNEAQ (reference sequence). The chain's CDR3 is CASTLLAGGQTSTDTQYF. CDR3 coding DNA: TGTGCCAGCACCCTGTTGGCGGGGGGGCAAACTAGCACAGATACGCAGTATTTT.

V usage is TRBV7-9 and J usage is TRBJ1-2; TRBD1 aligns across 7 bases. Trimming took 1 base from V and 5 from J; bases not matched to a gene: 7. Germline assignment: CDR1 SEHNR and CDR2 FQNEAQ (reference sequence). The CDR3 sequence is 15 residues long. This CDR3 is CASSLVSAGGYGYTF. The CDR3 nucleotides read TGTGCCAGCAGCTTAGTGTCGGCAGGGGGATATGGCTACACCTTC.

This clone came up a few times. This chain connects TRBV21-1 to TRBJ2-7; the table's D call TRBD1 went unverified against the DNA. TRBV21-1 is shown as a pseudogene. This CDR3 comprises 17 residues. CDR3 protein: CASSSSQPGDSSYEQYF. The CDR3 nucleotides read TGTGCCAGCAGCTCTTCACAACCTGGGGACAGCTCCTACGAGCAGTACTTC.

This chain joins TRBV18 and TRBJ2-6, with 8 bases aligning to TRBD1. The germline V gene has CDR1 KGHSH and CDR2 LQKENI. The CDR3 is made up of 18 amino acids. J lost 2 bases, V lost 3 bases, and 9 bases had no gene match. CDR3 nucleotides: TGTGCCAGCTCACCCCTCGGACAGGGTTCGACTGGGGCCAACGTCCTGACTTTC. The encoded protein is CASSPLGQGSTGANVLTF.

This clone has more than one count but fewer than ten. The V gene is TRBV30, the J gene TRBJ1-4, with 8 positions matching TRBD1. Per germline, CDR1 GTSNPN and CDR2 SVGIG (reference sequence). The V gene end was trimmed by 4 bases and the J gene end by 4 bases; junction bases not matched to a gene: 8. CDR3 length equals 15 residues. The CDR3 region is CAWKSWTGFNEKLFF. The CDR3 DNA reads TGTGCCTGGAAATCTTGGACAGGGTTTAATGAAAAACTGTTTTTT.

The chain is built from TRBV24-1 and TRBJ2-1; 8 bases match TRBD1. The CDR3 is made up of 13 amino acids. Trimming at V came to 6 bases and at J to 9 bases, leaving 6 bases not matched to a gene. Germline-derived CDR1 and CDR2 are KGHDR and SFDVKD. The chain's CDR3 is CATSIGQGSEQFF. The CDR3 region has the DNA TGTGCCACCAGTATTGGACAGGGCAGTGAGCAGTTCTTC.

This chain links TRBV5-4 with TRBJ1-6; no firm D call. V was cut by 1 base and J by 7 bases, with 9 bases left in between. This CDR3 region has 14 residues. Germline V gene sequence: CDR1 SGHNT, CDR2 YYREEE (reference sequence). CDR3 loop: CASSLPGDNSPLHF. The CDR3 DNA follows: TGTGCCAGCAGCTTGCCGGGTGACAATTCACCCCTCCACTTT.

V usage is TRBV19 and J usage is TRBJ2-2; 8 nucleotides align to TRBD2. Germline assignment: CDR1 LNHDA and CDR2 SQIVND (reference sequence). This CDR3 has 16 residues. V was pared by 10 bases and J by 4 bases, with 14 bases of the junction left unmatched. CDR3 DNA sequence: TGTGCCACCCTCCCCCCAGCGGGGGAATTCACCGGGGAGCTGTTTTTT. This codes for CATLPPAGEFTGELFF. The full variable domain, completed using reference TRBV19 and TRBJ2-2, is DGGITQSPKYLFRKEGQNVTLSCEQNLNHDAMYWYRQDPGQGLRLIYYSQIVNDFQKGDIAEGYSVSREKKESFPLTVTSAQKNPTAFYLCATLPPAGEFTGELFFGEGSRLTVL.

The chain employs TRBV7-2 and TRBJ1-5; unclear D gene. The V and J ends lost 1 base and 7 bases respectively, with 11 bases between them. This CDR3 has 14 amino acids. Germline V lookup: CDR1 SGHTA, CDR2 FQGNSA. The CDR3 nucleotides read TGTGCCAGCAGCTTAGGAGTCCCGAGGCAGCCCCAGCATTTT. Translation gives CASSLGVPRQPQHF.